The sequence of this T cell receptor beta chain was determined in a study of blood T cell repertoires in COVID-19. This CDR3 is built from 15 residues. Unmatched junction bases numbered 11, after V lost 3 bases and J lost 8 bases. Germline V CDR1 and CDR2: SGHRS, YFSETQ. The method was immunoSEQ multiplex PCR; TCRdb's version includes in-frame clones alone and lacks a portion of them. The repertoire consists of under 150,000 clones, with approximately 87% occurring once and the leading ten covering 2% to 2.5%. This chain links TRBV5-1 with TRBJ2-3; 8 nucleotides line up with TRBD2. The material sequenced was peripheral blood. The receptor was isolated from a man aged 50-59 years with active COVID-19. The CDR3 spells CASSSSQGSGGTQYF. The CDR3 nucleotides are TGCGCCAGCAGCTCAAGTCAGGGGAGCGGGGGTACGCAGTATTTT.